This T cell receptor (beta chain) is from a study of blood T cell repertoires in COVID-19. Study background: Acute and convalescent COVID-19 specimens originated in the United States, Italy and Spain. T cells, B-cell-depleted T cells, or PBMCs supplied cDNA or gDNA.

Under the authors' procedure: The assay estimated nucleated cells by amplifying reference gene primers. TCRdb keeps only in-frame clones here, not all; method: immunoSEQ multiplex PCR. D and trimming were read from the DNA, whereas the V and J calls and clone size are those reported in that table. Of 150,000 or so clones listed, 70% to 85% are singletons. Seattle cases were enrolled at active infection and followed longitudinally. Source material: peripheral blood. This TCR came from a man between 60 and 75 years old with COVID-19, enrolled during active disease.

The CDR3 protein is CATSSGQDEKLFF. The CDR3 nucleotides read TGTGCCACTTCGTCGGGACAGGATGAAAAACTGTTTTTT. The chain recombines TRBV28 with TRBJ1-4; TRBD1 agrees at 8 bases. Looked up from germline, CDR1 is MDHEN and CDR2 is SYDVKM. CDR3 length: 13 amino acids. The J segment lost 6 bases and the V segment lost 10 bases, leaving 7 bases of the junction unmatched.